This TCR beta chain derives from a study of blood T cell repertoires in COVID-19. Study in general: Donors in the United States, Italy and Spain gave samples during acute or convalescent COVID-19. PBMCs, B-cell-depleted T cells, or T cells were the source of the cDNA or gDNA that made up the material.

CDR1 is MRHNA and CDR2 is SNTAGT in the germline V gene. The CDR3 is made up of 16 amino acids. The V end lost 0 bases, the J end lost 1 base, and 12 bases lay between the germline ends. Assay used: immunoSEQ multiplex PCR; TCRdb lists only in-frame clones, some missing. The profile shows 70,000 to 95,000 clones, roughly nine tenths of them singletons. The receptor comes from a man in his fifties with acute or convalescent COVID-19. This rearrangement joins TRBV6-4 to TRBJ1-1; D is possibly TRBD1 (5 bases). The specimen sequenced was peripheral blood. The CDR3 here is CASSDSSRGRNTEAFF. CDR3 sequence (DNA): TGTGCCAGCAGTGACTCGAGTCGGGGGAGGAACACTGAAGCTTTCTTT.